Sequencing of this TCR beta chain was carried out in a study of T cell responses to AZD1222 COVID-19 vaccine. Measured with immunoSEQ multiplex PCR; TCRdb has only the in-frame clones, and not every one. Here the sample spans roughly 100,000 clones, about 89% being singletons. Looked up from germline, CDR1 is LGHNA and CDR2 is YSLEER. This CDR3 is 14 amino acids long. V was clipped by 0 bases and J by 2 bases, with 8 bases between them. The sequence came from an adult who received the MenACWY meningococcal vaccine as a control. The sample here was peripheral blood, taken 28 days after the second dose of the MenACWY control vaccine. This sequence joins TRBV4-3 and TRBJ2-7, with D maybe TRBD1 (5 bases). The CDR3 DNA reads TGCGCCAGCAGCCAAGACAGGGCGCCCTACGAGCAGTACTTC. This translates into CASSQDRAPYEQYF.